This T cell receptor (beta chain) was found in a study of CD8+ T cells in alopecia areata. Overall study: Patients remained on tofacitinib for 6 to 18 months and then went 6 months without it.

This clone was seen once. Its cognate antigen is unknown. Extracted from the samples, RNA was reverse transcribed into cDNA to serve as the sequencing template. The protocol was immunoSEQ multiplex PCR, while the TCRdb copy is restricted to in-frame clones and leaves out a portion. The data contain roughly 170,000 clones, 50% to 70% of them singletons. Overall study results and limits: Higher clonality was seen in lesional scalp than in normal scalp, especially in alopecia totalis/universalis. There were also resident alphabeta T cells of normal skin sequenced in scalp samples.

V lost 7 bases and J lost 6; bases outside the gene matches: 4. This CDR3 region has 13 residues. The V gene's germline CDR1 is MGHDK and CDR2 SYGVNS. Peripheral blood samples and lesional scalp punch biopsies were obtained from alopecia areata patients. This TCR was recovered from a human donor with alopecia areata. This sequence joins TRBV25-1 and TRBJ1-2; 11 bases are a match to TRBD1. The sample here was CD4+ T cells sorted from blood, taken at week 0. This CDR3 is CASKGQGANGYTF. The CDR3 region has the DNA TGTGCCAGCAAAGGACAGGGGGCTAATGGCTACACCTTC.